This entry lists 14 T cell receptor beta chains sequenced from one sample in a study of shared clonotypes between healthy human individuals (TCRdb year 2020). CD8 naive samples consisted of CD45RO-negative cells that were positively selected for CCR7, yielding a CD45RA+CCR7+ population without TemRA cells. Preparation of the library involved the immunoSEQ multiplex PCR assay. TCRdb provides this immuneACCESS table in a form limited to in-frame rearrangements. Some clones are lacking; in checked studies, under half of them reflect an unresolved V gene, and why the rest are absent is not known. Across this sample there are almost 700,000 clones, with about 92% seen only once. The ten biggest clones cover 24% of the sample. Sequencing was carried out using naive CD8+ T cells sorted from blood. This sample's cell subset or site label indicates: CD45RA+CCR7+. Receptor source: a man aged 25-45 years in good health.

The rearrangement uses TRBV19 and TRBJ2-2; D is perhaps TRBD2 (5 bases). Germline CDR1 is LNHDA and CDR2 is SQIVND (reference sequence). The CDR3 spans 12 residues. Trimming took off 7 bases at V and 7 bases at J, with 10 bases between the two ends. In DNA form, the CDR3 reads TGTGCCAGTACGAGGGATAACGGGGAGCTGTTTTTT. Protein product: CASTRDNGELFF.

The chain is built from TRBV15 and TRBJ2-7; 8 nucleotides match TRBD1. The CDR3 consists of 14 residues. V shed 3 bases, J shed 0 bases, and the junction held 1 base outside the gene matches. CDR1 and CDR2 from the germline V gene are LNHNV and YYDKDF (reference sequence). In DNA form, the CDR3 reads TGTGCCACCAGCAGCGGGACAGGCTCCTACGAGCAGTACTTC. It codes for CATSSGTGSYEQYF.

The chain recombines TRBV6-5 with TRBJ2-3; D gene unclear. The CDR3 has 15 residues. Per the germline V gene, CDR1 is MNHEY and CDR2 is SVGAGI. Between the trimmed V and J ends, which lost 0 bases and 0 bases, there was a span of 7 bases. The CDR3 DNA sequence: TGTGCCAGCAGTTACTCGGTCCCTAGCACAGATACGCAGTATTTT. Translated, it gives CASSYSVPSTDTQYF.

The chain links TRBV15 to TRBJ1-5; D unresolved. CDR3 size: 13 residues. Germline loops: CDR1 LNHNV, CDR2 YYDKDF (reference sequence). The V gene lost 0 bases and the J gene lost 5 bases, with 5 bases spanning the gap. In DNA form, the CDR3 reads TGTGCCACCAGCAGAGAACATGATCAGCCCCAGCATTTT. This sequence encodes CATSREHDQPQHF. Full variable domain (missing parts from reference TRBV15 and TRBJ1-5): DAMVIQNPRYQVTQFGKPVTLSCSQTLNHNVMYWYQQKSSQAPKLLFHYYDKDFNNEADTPDNFQSRRPNTSFCFLDIRSPGLGDTAMYLCATSREHDQPQHFGDGTRLSIL.

This clone has just a few counts. The chain recombines TRBV4-1 with TRBJ2-5; D tentatively reads TRBD1 or TRBD2 (5 bases each). V lost 5 bases and J 4 bases, leaving 11 bases between the germline ends. Per the germline V gene, CDR1 is MGHRA and CDR2 is YSYEKL. There are 13 residues in the CDR3. CDR3 amino acids: CASSLGTRETQYF. CDR3 coding DNA: TGCGCCAGCAGCTTAGGGACGAGAGAGACCCAGTACTTC.

The chain couples TRBV13 to TRBJ1-2; D ambiguous. The CDR3 has 14 residues. V was pared by 3 bases and J by 6 bases, with 14 bases between. Germline lookup yields CDR1 PRHDT and CDR2 FYEKMQ (reference sequence). CDR3 region: CASSLARVEDGYTF. The CDR3 DNA follows: TGTGCCAGCAGCTTGGCGCGGGTGGAGGATGGCTACACCTTC.

The rearrangement uses TRBV11-3 and TRBJ2-7, with D uncertain. Germline V CDR1 and CDR2: SGHNT, YENEEA. Trimming pared 5 bases from V and 3 bases from J, leaving 14 bases between. The length of the CDR3 is 14 residues. The CDR3 bases are TGTGCCAGCAGCCTCTCCGGCGGAAGCTACGAGCAGTACTTC. Translation: CASSLSGGSYEQYF.

The sample holds one count of this clone. The gene calls are TRBV7-9 and TRBJ1-1; D gene unclear. The V end was cut by 4 bases, the J end by 4 bases, with 13 bases between. CDR3 length: 14 amino acids. Germline CDR1 SEHNR, CDR2 FQNEAQ (reference sequence). The CDR3 nucleotides are TGTGCCAGCAGCTCATCACCCGTTGGCACTGAAGCTTTCTTT. It translates to CASSSSPVGTEAFF.

The V and J genes are TRBV2 and TRBJ1-5; 8 nucleotides agree with TRBD1. CDR3 length: 16 residues. Per germline, CDR1 SNHLY and CDR2 FYNNEI. Germline trimming cut 1 base from V and 7 bases from J; bases unmatched to any gene: 9. CDR3 DNA sequence: TGTGCCAGCAGTGAAGAGAGACAGGGGATTGGACAGCCCCAGCATTTT. It translates to CASSEERQGIGQPQHF. The whole variable domain, remainder taken from reference TRBV2 and TRBJ1-5, is EPEVTQTPSHQVTQMGQEVILRCVPISNHLYFYWYRQILGQKVEFLVSFYNNEISEKSEIFDDQFSVERPDGSNFTLKIRSTKLEDSAMYFCASSEERQGIGQPQHFGDGTRLSIL.

This chain joins TRBV5-4 and TRBJ2-1, with no clear D. This CDR3 is 13 amino acids long. The V end lost 4 bases, the J end lost 6 bases, and 11 bases lay between the germline ends. Germline V CDR1 and CDR2: SGHNT, YYREEE (reference sequence). In nucleotides, the CDR3 is TGTGCCAGCAGCGCAGCTAGGCTCAATGAGCAGTTCTTC. Its translation: CASSAARLNEQFF. Full variable domain (missing parts from reference TRBV5-4 and TRBJ2-1): ETGVTQSPTHLIKTRGQQVTLRCSSQSGHNTVSWYQQALGQGPQFIFQYYREEENGRGNFPPRFSGLQFPNYSSELNVNALELDDSALYLCASSAARLNEQFFGPGTRLTVL.

J is TRBJ2-1 and V is TRBV7-9; unclear D gene. The CDR3 extends over 16 amino acids. CDR1 is SEHNR and CDR2 is FQNEAQ in the germline V gene (reference sequence). Trimming pared 2 bases from V and 0 bases from J, leaving 11 bases between. The CDR3 sequence is CASSLNPMSSYNEQFF. The CDR3 DNA reads TGTGCCAGCAGCTTAAATCCCATGAGCTCCTACAATGAGCAGTTCTTC.

The chain carries TRBV30 and TRBJ1-5; 9 bases fit TRBD1. CDR3 length equals 15 residues. From germline, CDR1 is GTSNPN and CDR2 SVGIG (reference sequence). V gave up 2 bases and J gave up 3 bases; unmatched junction bases: 5. This chain's CDR3 is CAWSQRDRANQPQHF. CDR3 nucleotides: TGTGCCTGGAGTCAAAGGGACAGGGCCAATCAGCCCCAGCATTTT.

This clone was observed a handful of times. This chain joins TRBV9 and TRBJ1-3; no clear D. Germline V gene lookup returns CDR1 SGDLS and CDR2 YYNGEE. The length of the CDR3 is 16 residues. V was pared by 3 bases and J by 3 bases, with 16 bases between. As DNA, the CDR3 is TGTGCCAGCAGCGACGACCCTGAGAGATTTGGAAACACCATATATTTT. Residues: CASSDDPERFGNTIYF.

This chain uses TRBV6-6 with TRBJ2-2; possible D gene TRBD1, 6 bases. This CDR3 spans 16 amino acids. Per germline, CDR1 MNHNY and CDR2 SVGAGI (reference sequence). V lost 6 bases, J lost 4 bases, and 18 bases lay in between. The CDR3 protein is CASSPARSGVTGELFF. DNA of the CDR3: TGTGCCAGCAGCCCAGCCCGATCAGGGGTCACCGGGGAGCTGTTTTTT.